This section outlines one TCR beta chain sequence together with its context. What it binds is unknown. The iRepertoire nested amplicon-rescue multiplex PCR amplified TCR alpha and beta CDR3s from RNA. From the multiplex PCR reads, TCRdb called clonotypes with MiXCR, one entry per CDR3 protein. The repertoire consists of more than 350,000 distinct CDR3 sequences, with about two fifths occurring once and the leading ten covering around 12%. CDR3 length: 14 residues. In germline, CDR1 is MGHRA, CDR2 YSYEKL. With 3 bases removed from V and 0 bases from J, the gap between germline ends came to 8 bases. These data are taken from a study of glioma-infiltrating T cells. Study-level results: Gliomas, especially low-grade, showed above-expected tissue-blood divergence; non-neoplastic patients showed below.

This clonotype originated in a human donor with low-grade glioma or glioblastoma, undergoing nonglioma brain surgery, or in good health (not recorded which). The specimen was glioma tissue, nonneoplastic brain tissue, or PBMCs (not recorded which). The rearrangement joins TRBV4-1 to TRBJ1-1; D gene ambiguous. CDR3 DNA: TGCGCCAGCAGCCACGGCCCCTTGAACACTGAAGCTTTCTTT. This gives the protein CASSHGPLNTEAFF.